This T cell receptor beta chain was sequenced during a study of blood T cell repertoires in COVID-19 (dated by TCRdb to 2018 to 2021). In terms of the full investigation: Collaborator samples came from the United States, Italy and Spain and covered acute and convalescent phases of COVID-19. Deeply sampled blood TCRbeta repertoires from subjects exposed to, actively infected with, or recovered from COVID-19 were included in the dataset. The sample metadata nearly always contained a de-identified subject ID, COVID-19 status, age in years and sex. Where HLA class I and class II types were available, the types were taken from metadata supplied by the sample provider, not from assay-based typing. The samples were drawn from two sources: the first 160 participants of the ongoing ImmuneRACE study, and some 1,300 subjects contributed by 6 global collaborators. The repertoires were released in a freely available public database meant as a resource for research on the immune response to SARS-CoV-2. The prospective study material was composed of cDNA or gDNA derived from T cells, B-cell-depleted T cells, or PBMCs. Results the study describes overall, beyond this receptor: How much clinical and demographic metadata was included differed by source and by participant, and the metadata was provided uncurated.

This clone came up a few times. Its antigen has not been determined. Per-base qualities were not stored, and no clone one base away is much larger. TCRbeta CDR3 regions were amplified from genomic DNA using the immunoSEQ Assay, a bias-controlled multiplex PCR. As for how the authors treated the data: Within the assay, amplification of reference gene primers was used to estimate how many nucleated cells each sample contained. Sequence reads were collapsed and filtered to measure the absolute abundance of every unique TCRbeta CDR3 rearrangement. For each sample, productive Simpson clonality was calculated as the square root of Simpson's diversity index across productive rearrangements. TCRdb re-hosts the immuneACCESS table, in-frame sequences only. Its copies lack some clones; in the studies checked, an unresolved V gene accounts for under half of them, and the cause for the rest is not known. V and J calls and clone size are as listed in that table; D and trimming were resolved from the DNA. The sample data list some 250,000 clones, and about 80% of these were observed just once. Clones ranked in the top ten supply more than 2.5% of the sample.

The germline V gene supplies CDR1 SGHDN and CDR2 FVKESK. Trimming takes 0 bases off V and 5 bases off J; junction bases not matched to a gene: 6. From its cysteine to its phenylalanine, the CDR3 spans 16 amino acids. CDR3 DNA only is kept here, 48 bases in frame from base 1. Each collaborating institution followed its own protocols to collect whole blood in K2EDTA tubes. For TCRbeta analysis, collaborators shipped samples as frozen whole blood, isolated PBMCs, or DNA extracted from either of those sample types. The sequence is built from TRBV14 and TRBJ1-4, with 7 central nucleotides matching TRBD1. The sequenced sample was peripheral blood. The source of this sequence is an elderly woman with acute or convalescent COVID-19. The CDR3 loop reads CASSQDQGTVNEKLFF. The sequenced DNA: TGTGCCAGCAGCCAAGATCAAGGGACAGTGAATGAAAAACTGTTTTTT.